This passage covers 20 T cell receptor beta chains from one sample sequenced in a study of CD8+ T cells in alopecia areata. Extracted RNA was reverse transcribed into cDNA, the sequencing template. Profiled with immunoSEQ multiplex PCR; TCRdb holds only in-frame clones, not every one. The sample contains over a hundred clones, none of them singletons. The authors sorted pooled cutaneous lymph node cells using CD4, CD8alpha, NKG2D, NKG2ACE and other markers. Input material: CD8+ T cells sorted from a lymph node. These receptors came from a C3H/HeJ mouse with alopecia areata. This line is of MHC haplotype H2-k.

By sample share, this clone is large. These gene names are mouse names. Sequencing ends 4 residues short of the CDR3 end; the germline J gene provides the rest. The rearrangement links TRBV14 to TRBJ1-4; TRBD1 agrees at 9 bases. V was pared by 2 bases and J by 6 bases, with 2 bases of the junction left unmatched. Per germline, CDR1 SGHDT and CDR2 FRDEAV. This CDR3 spans 14 amino acids. The DNA read from the CDR3 is TGTGCCAGCAGTTTGTGGGACAGGGACGAA. The encoded protein is CASSLWDRDE. The full CDR3 sequence reads CASSLWDRDERLFF. The variable domain in full, completed from reference TRBV14 and TRBJ1-4, reads EAGVTQSPRYAVLQEGQAVSFWCDPISGHDTLYWYQQPRDQGPQLLVYFRDEAVIDNSQLPSDRFSAVRPKGTNSTLKIQSAKQGDTATYLCASSLWDRDERLFFGHGTKLSVL.

This clone is labeled as large. Gene names refer to mouse genes. The read gets to within 4 residues of the CDR3 end, and the germline J gene fills in the rest. The chain has TRBV19 and TRBJ1-1; perhaps TRBD1 as D (5 bases). CDR3 length: 14 residues. Trimming cost V 2 bases and J 1 base, with 9 bases left between them. Germline V gene sequence: CDR1 FNHDT, CDR2 SITEND (reference sequence). CDR3 protein: CASSIWGGNTEVFF. The part of the CDR3 DNA that was read is TGTGCCAGCAGTATTTGGGGGGGAAACACA.

This clone is categorized as hyperexpanded (1% or more). These gene names are mouse names. The read terminates 4 residues before the CDR3 end, so the remaining end is supplied by the germline J gene. The chain carries TRBV13-3 and TRBJ2-7; D uncertain. The CDR3 has 12 residues. Germline V CDR1 and CDR2: NNHDY, SYVADS. The chain's CDR3 is CASSERSYEQYF. The part of the CDR3 DNA that was read is TGTGCCAGCAGTGAACGCAGTTAT.

This clone appeared a few times. Mouse gene names and germline throughout. The CDR3 end falls 4 residues outside the read, so it is completed with the germline J gene. V usage is TRBV4 and J usage is TRBJ1-1; D possibly corresponds to TRBD1 (6 bases). The germline gives CDR1 LGHDT, CDR2 YNNKQL (reference sequence). The CDR3 extends over 16 amino acids. The CDR3 bases that were read are TGTGCCAGCAGCCAACAGGGACTGGGGGGGCAGAGA. This sequence encodes CASSQQGLGGQR. The whole CDR3 reads CASSQQGLGGQREVFF.

This clone was observed a handful of times. Mouse gene names apply. The read comes to an end 4 residues before the CDR3 does, leaving the germline J gene to fill in the end. This chain connects TRBV13-2 to TRBJ1-1; perhaps TRBD1 as D (6 bases). Germline assignment: CDR1 NNHNN and CDR2 SYGAGS (reference sequence). CDR3 length: 12 residues. The V end was cut by 5 bases, the J end by 4 bases, with 9 bases between. The CDR3 reads CASGTGFTEVFF. The part of the CDR3 DNA that was read is TGTGCCAGCGGAACAGGGTTCACA.

This clone counts as large. Mouse germline and gene names are used. The sequenced part of the CDR3 DNA is TGTGCCAGCAGCCGTCCTCGGGGGGCAAACACCGGG. As protein: CASSRPRGANTG. The full CDR3 reads CASSRPRGANTGQLYF. V gene TRBV5 combines with J gene TRBJ2-2; maybe TRBD2 (6 bases). The read terminates 4 residues before the CDR3 end, so the remaining end is supplied by the germline J gene. Germline CDR1 LGHNA, CDR2 YNLKQL (reference sequence). V was clipped by 4 bases and J by 0 bases, with 12 bases between them. This CDR3 spans 16 amino acids.

This clone occurred a few times. The gene names given are mouse names. The read terminates 4 residues before the CDR3 end, so the remaining end is supplied by the germline J gene. The J gene is TRBJ2-7, the V gene TRBV1, with no clear D. The V and J ends lost 0 bases and 3 bases respectively, with 9 bases between them. Germline CDR1 and CDR2: NSQYPW and LRSPGD (reference sequence). The CDR3 totals 14 residues. CDR3 amino acids: CTCSADLAGYEQYF. The sequenced CDR3 bases are TGCACCTGCAGTGCAGATTTAGCAGGCTAT.

This clone qualifies as hyperexpanded. Gene names and germline refer to mouse. The CDR3 end lies 4 residues beyond the end of the read and is filled in from the germline J gene. The chain joins TRBV13-1 to TRBJ2-3, with 10 bases aligning to TRBD1. The ends lost 7 bases at V and 3 bases at J; junction bases unmatched: 5. The CDR3 is 14 residues long. Germline V gene lookup returns CDR1 NSHNY and CDR2 SYGAGN. Incomplete CDR3 DNA: TGTGCCAGCTATTCGGGACAGGGGGCAGAA. It encodes CASYSGQGAE. The complete CDR3 protein is CASYSGQGAETLYF.

This clone is labeled large. The listed genes are named as in mouse. The CDR3 end falls 4 residues outside the read, so it is completed with the germline J gene. The J gene is TRBJ2-3, the V gene TRBV17, with 9 bases that match TRBD2. The V segment lost 3 bases and the J segment 1 base; nucleotides outside the gene matches: 5. Per the germline V gene, CDR1 is MNHDT and CDR2 is YYDKIL. The CDR3 has 16 residues. CDR3: CASSSWGGARAETLYF. The part of the CDR3 DNA that was read is TGTGCTAGCAGTAGTTGGGGGGGCGCACGTGCAGAA.

This clone is classed as hyperexpanded. Mouse germline and gene names are used. The read comes to an end 4 residues before the CDR3 does, leaving the germline J gene to fill in the end. The chain links TRBV19 to TRBJ2-7, with D uncertain. Deletions cut 1 base from V and 0 bases from J, with 11 bases between. There are 15 residues in the CDR3. Germline-derived CDR1 and CDR2 are FNHDT and SITEND (reference sequence). The sequenced CDR3 bases are TGTGCCAGCAGTATACGTCGACAAAGCTCCTAT. Protein: CASSIRRQSSY. The whole CDR3 protein is CASSIRRQSSYEQYF.

About this clone itself: Gene names follow the mouse nomenclature. The read falls 4 residues short of the CDR3 end, and the missing part is taken from the germline J gene. The J gene is TRBJ2-1, the V gene TRBV17, with 13 bases lining up with TRBD2. This CDR3 is 15 amino acids long. Germline V gene lookup returns CDR1 MNHDT and CDR2 YYDKIL. The junction had 2 bases not matched to a gene; V was cut back by 6 bases and J by 3 bases. CDR3 bases read: TGTGCTAGCAGCGGGACTGGGGGGGTCTATGCT. Encoded protein: CASSGTGGVYA. The CDR3 as a whole reads CASSGTGGVYAEQFF.

This clone has just a few counts. Gene names denote mouse genes. The read comes to an end 4 residues before the CDR3 does, leaving the germline J gene to fill in the end. The chain carries TRBV13-2 and TRBJ1-1; D perhaps matches TRBD1 (5 bases). Trimming shortened V by 5 bases and J by 3 bases, and 11 bases separated the two germline ends. CDR3 length: 13 residues. Germline CDR1 is NNHNN and CDR2 is SYGAGS (reference sequence). Partial CDR3 DNA: TGTGCCAGCGGCGAAACAGGAGACACA. Protein: CASGETGDT. The CDR3 in its entirety is CASGETGDTEVFF.

This clone is classed as medium-sized. The genes are named according to mouse. The read ends 4 residues early relative to the CDR3; the germline J gene fills the gap. This sequence joins TRBV13-3 and TRBJ2-4; TRBD1 matches 7 bases. The CDR3 runs 13 residues. Germline V gene sequence: CDR1 NNHDY, CDR2 SYVADS. CDR3 DNA (partial): TGTGCCAGCAGTGACAGGGGGAAAAAC. Amino acids: CASSDRGKN. The entire CDR3 reads CASSDRGKNTLYF.

As for this clone: Here the gene names and germline are mouse. The CDR3 end lies 4 residues beyond the end of the read and is filled in from the germline J gene. The chain combines TRBV13-1 with TRBJ2-4; 9 bases agree with TRBD1. The germline V gene encodes CDR1 NSHNY and CDR2 SYGAGN. The CDR3 is 15 amino acids. The covered CDR3 bases are TGTGCCAGCAGTGATGAGGTACAGGGGGCGAAC. It is translated as CASSDEVQGAN. The complete CDR3 sequence is CASSDEVQGANTLYF.

On this clone itself: The genes are named according to mouse. The read falls 4 residues short of the CDR3 end, and the missing part is taken from the germline J gene. The chain employs TRBV19 and TRBJ1-1; a possible D gene is TRBD1 (6 bases). This CDR3 has 15 residues. Germline V gene lookup returns CDR1 FNHDT and CDR2 SITEND (reference sequence). CDR3 loop: CASSIDWGGAGEVFF. CDR3 bases read: TGTGCCAGCAGTATAGACTGGGGGGGCGCGGGA. Using reference TRBV19 and TRBJ1-1 for the parts outside the CDR3, the full variable domain is GGIITQTPKFLIGQEGQKLTLKCQQNFNHDTMYWYRQDSGKGLRLIYYSITENDLQKGDLSEGYDASREKKSSFSLTVTSAQKNEMAVFLCASSIDWGGAGEVFFGKGTRLTVV.

In this sample, this clone turned up a few times. Mouse germline and gene names are used. The read gets to within 4 residues of the CDR3 end, and the germline J gene fills in the rest. J is TRBJ2-1 and V is TRBV13-1; 8 bases fit TRBD2. Germline lookup yields CDR1 NSHNY and CDR2 SYGAGN. The CDR3 consists of 18 residues. V was pared by 0 bases and J by 0 bases, with 8 bases of the junction left unmatched. The covered CDR3 bases are TGTGCCAGCAGTGATGACTCCGGACTGGGTCTTAACTATGCT. Translating gives CASSDDSGLGLNYA. The CDR3 as a whole reads CASSDDSGLGLNYAEQFF.

This clone counts as large. Gene and germline names: mouse. The CDR3 end falls 4 residues outside the read, so it is completed with the germline J gene. The gene calls are TRBV14 and TRBJ2-4; a possible D gene is TRBD1 (5 bases). Trimming left V 3 bases short and J 2 bases short, with 7 bases between. Germline CDR1 reads SGHDT; CDR2 reads FRDEAV. The CDR3 length is 13 residues. CDR3 sequence reads: CASSSGFQNTLYF. Partial CDR3 DNA: TGTGCCAGCAGTTCAGGGTTTCAAAAC.

This clone rates as large. Gene names follow the mouse nomenclature. The DNA ends 4 residues before the CDR3 does, and the rest of the CDR3 is filled in from the germline J gene. The chain has TRBV19 and TRBJ2-5; 9 bases agree with TRBD2. V trimming: 4 bases; J trimming: 3 bases; junction bases outside the gene matches: 3. This CDR3 spans 14 amino acids. Germline V gene lookup returns CDR1 FNHDT and CDR2 SITEND (reference sequence). The CDR3 DNA, read in part, is TGTGCCAGCAGTCCGACTGGGGGACAAGAC. Its protein is CASSPTGGQD. The whole CDR3 protein is CASSPTGGQDTQYF. Based on the CDR3 plus reference TRBV19 and TRBJ2-5, the full variable domain is GGIITQTPKFLIGQEGQKLTLKCQQNFNHDTMYWYRQDSGKGLRLIYYSITENDLQKGDLSEGYDASREKKSSFSLTVTSAQKNEMAVFLCASSPTGGQDTQYFGPGTRLLVL.

Worth noting for this clone: The genes and germline here are from mouse. The CDR3 extends 4 residues past the end of the read, so its final part is completed from the germline J gene. The V and J genes are TRBV13-3 and TRBJ2-5, with D possibly matching TRBD1 (5 bases). The CDR3 is 15 amino acids. Trimming removed 0 bases at V and 2 bases at J, with 10 bases between. Germline V gene data show CDR1 as NNHDY and CDR2 as SYVADS. CDR3 region: CASSDARGGQDTQYF. CDR3 bases read: TGTGCCAGCAGTGATGCAAGGGGAGGCCAAGAC.

This clone is large. The gene names given are mouse names. Read data end 4 residues before the CDR3 end; the end is taken from the germline J gene. The V and J genes are TRBV5 and TRBJ2-5; D is possibly TRBD2 (5 bases). The CDR3 extends over 14 amino acids. Germline V gene sequence: CDR1 LGHNA, CDR2 YNLKQL (reference sequence). CDR3 sequence reads: CASSQDSGRDTQYF. The CDR3 DNA, read in part, is TGTGCCAGCAGCCAAGATTCTGGGAGAGAC.